The clone carrying this T cell receptor beta chain has ten or more counts. With 1 base removed from V and 7 bases from J, the gap between germline ends came to 8 bases. This CDR3 has 12 residues. Germline CDR1 SEHNR, CDR2 FQNEAQ (reference sequence). This sample stems from a study of T-cell memory formation after mild COVID-19. Study-level background: Clusters were largely donor specific.

From the 5' RACE reads, TCRdb called clonotypes with MiXCR, one entry per CDR3 protein. The data hold about 150,000 distinct CDR3 sequences, with roughly 13% observed a single time. Sample: PBMCs or a T cell subset sorted from them (not recorded which). The chain joins TRBV7-9 to TRBJ2-7, with unresolved D. The source of this sequence is a man aged 18 to 30 who had mild COVID-19 (a few samples of this study predate the infection). Cell type and time point are not known. The CDR3 sequence: CASSLDYREQYF. The CDR3 nucleotides read TGTGCCAGCAGCTTAGATTATAGGGAGCAGTACTTC.